This T cell receptor (beta chain) originates from a study of blood T cell repertoires in COVID-19. The overall study: Sources were T cells, B-cell-depleted T cells, or PBMCs; the material itself was cDNA or gDNA.

TCRdb's copy holds only in-frame clones and misses some; the assay was immunoSEQ multiplex PCR. The sample includes about 500,000 clones, 85% to 90% seen only once; the top ten take roughly 8%. Germline V gives CDR1 SGHVS, CDR2 FNYEAQ. Trimming shortened V by 1 base and J by 7 bases, and 19 bases separated the two germline ends. CDR3 size: 16 residues. Sequencing input: peripheral blood. The sequence was obtained from a woman aged 45-60 years with COVID-19, enrolled during active disease. The V call is TRBV7-6, the J call TRBJ1-2; TRBD1 might be the D (6 bases). The CDR3 nucleotides read TGTGCCAGCAGCTTAGGACAGGTTCGGAGTTCACGTGGCTACACCTTC. Its translation: CASSLGQVRSSRGYTF.